The clone carrying this T cell receptor (beta chain) has at least ten counts. This specimen belongs to a study of neurological immune-mediated disorders. The CDR3 sequence is 12 residues long. V shed 5 bases and J shed 3 bases, with 5 bases lying between them. Germline V lookup: CDR1 MDHEN, CDR2 SYDVKM. The authors made cDNA by 5'RACE with 10-nucleotide random UMIs. TCRdb fed the 5' RACE reads into MiXCR, producing one record per CDR3 protein. This sample has fewer than 60,000 distinct CDR3 sequences, with 10% found just once. What was sequenced was PBMCs. The receptor was derived from a man between 65 and 85 years old with HTLV-1-associated myelopathy (HAM/TSP). The genes are TRBV28 and TRBJ1-5; D uncertain. CDR3 DNA sequence: TGTGCCAGCAGTCTATACAATCAGCCCCAGCATTTT. Its protein product is CASSLYNQPQHF.